A selection of T cell receptor beta chains follows, all from one sample in a study of blood T cell repertoires in COVID-19. The table came from immunoSEQ multiplex PCR; TCRdb's copy has only in-frame clones and leaves some out. The sample contains about 190,000 clones, approximately 90% of which appear only once. The material sequenced was peripheral blood. All receptors come from a woman in her thirties or forties who had recovered from COVID-19. Each CDR3 is given with its conserved first and last residue. Fields, in order: D gene, V gene, clone size, J gene, CDR3 protein, CDR3 DNA. D genes are given only for firm matches. For some rows the clone size is stated as once, few or many, or as a class when expanded; others skip it.

D gene: TRBD1; V gene: TRBV29-1; clone size: once; J gene: TRBJ2-7; CDR3 protein: CSVGAGTGRNEQYF; CDR3 DNA: TGCAGCGTGGGGGCGGGGACAGGGAGGAACGAGCAGTACTTC
D gene: TRBD1; V gene: TRBV19; clone size: -; J gene: TRBJ1-5; CDR3 protein: CASSRDRAGFSNQPQHF; CDR3 DNA: TGTGCCAGTAGTAGGGACAGGGCCGGTTTTAGCAATCAGCCCCAGCATTTT
D gene: -; V gene: TRBV5-4; clone size: -; J gene: TRBJ2-3; CDR3 protein: CASSREAGWTDTQYF; CDR3 DNA: TGTGCCAGCAGTCGAGAGGCAGGGTGGACAGATACGCAGTATTTT
D gene: TRBD1; V gene: TRBV5-6; clone size: -; J gene: TRBJ2-3; CDR3 protein: CASSYGQGATSDTQYF; CDR3 DNA: TGTGCCAGCAGCTATGGACAGGGGGCGACCTCAGATACGCAGTATTTT
D gene: -; V gene: TRBV28; clone size: -; J gene: TRBJ1-2; CDR3 protein: CASSLSGEGYGYTF; CDR3 DNA: TGTGCCAGCAGTTTATCCGGGGAAGGCTATGGCTACACCTTC
D gene: -; V gene: TRBV9; clone size: -; J gene: TRBJ2-2; CDR3 protein: CASSVVRDPGELFF; CDR3 DNA: TGTGCCAGCAGCGTAGTCAGGGATCCCGGGGAGCTGTTTTTT
D gene: -; V gene: TRBV6-5; clone size: -; J gene: TRBJ2-1; CDR3 protein: CASSYSHYHNEQFF; CDR3 DNA: TGTGCCAGCAGTTACTCCCACTACCACAATGAGCAGTTCTTC
D gene: TRBD2; V gene: TRBV4-3; clone size: -; J gene: TRBJ2-7; CDR3 protein: CASSQDRVTSGTPYEQYF; CDR3 DNA: TGCGCCAGCAGCCAAGATAGAGTGACTAGCGGGACTCCTTACGAGCAGTACTTC
D gene: -; V gene: TRBV11-3; clone size: -; J gene: TRBJ2-1; CDR3 protein: CASSSPGTRDEQFF; CDR3 DNA: TGTGCCAGCAGCTCCCCCGGGACTCGCGATGAGCAGTTCTTC
D gene: -; V gene: TRBV23-1; clone size: -; J gene: TRBJ1-1; CDR3 protein: CASSQSRQGRRNTEAFF; CDR3 DNA: TGCGCCAGCAGTCAATCGCGGCAGGGTAGGAGGAACACTGAAGCTTTCTTT
D gene: -; V gene: TRBV6-5; clone size: -; J gene: TRBJ1-1; CDR3 protein: CAGGRGLWNTEAFF; CDR3 DNA: TGTGCCGGCGGCAGGGGCCTGTGGAACACTGAAGCTTTCTTT
D gene: TRBD1; V gene: TRBV18; clone size: -; J gene: TRBJ1-3; CDR3 protein: CASSTTGGFSGNTIYF; CDR3 DNA: TGTGCCAGCTCAACGACAGGGGGGTTCTCTGGAAACACCATATATTTT
D gene: TRBD2; V gene: TRBV4-1; clone size: -; J gene: TRBJ2-1; CDR3 protein: CASSVGGGPFNEQFF; CDR3 DNA: TGCGCCAGCAGCGTTGGGGGAGGGCCGTTCAATGAGCAGTTCTTC
D gene: -; V gene: TRBV5-1; clone size: -; J gene: TRBJ2-1; CDR3 protein: CASSFTGEPYNEQFF; CDR3 DNA: TGCGCCAGCAGCTTCACAGGCGAGCCCTACAATGAGCAGTTCTTC
D gene: TRBD2; V gene: TRBV5-1; clone size: -; J gene: TRBJ2-2; CDR3 protein: CASSLLREGYSTGELFF; CDR3 DNA: TGCGCCAGCAGCTTATTACGGGAGGGATATTCCACCGGGGAGCTGTTTTTT
D gene: TRBD1; V gene: TRBV28; clone size: -; J gene: TRBJ1-2; CDR3 protein: CASSLLTGGDGYTF; CDR3 DNA: TGTGCCAGCAGTTTATTAACAGGGGGCGATGGCTACACCTTC
D gene: -; V gene: TRBV19; clone size: -; J gene: TRBJ2-3; CDR3 protein: CASSLGEDTQYF; CDR3 DNA: TGTGCCAGTAGTCTAGGGGAGGATACGCAGTATTTT
D gene: -; V gene: TRBV19; clone size: -; J gene: TRBJ1-5; CDR3 protein: CASSIRSGVGAGQPQHF; CDR3 DNA: TGTGCCAGTAGTATAAGGTCGGGGGTAGGGGCAGGTCAGCCCCAGCATTTT
D gene: -; V gene: TRBV19; clone size: -; J gene: TRBJ1-3; CDR3 protein: CASKGTVIGNTIYF; CDR3 DNA: TGTGCCAGTAAAGGGACTGTGATAGGAAACACCATATATTTT
D gene: -; V gene: TRBV5-4; clone size: -; J gene: TRBJ2-1; CDR3 protein: CASSLVVAADSYNEQFF; CDR3 DNA: TGTGCCAGCAGCTTGGTAGTTGCAGCGGACTCCTACAATGAGCAGTTCTTC
D gene: -; V gene: TRBV30; clone size: -; J gene: TRBJ2-6; CDR3 protein: CAWSISGAGANVLTF; CDR3 DNA: TGTGCCTGGAGTATCTCAGGGGCTGGGGCCAACGTCCTGACTTTC
D gene: TRBD2; V gene: TRBV5-1; clone size: -; J gene: TRBJ2-7; CDR3 protein: CASSTRASGSNEQYF; CDR3 DNA: TGCGCCAGCAGCACCCGGGCTAGCGGGAGCAACGAGCAGTACTTC
D gene: TRBD1; V gene: TRBV27; clone size: -; J gene: TRBJ2-7; CDR3 protein: CASSLAQGAYEQYF; CDR3 DNA: TGTGCCAGCAGTTTGGCCCAGGGGGCGTACGAGCAGTACTTC
D gene: TRBD2; V gene: TRBV7-2; clone size: once; J gene: TRBJ2-7; CDR3 protein: CASSLARSLAAETYEQYF; CDR3 DNA: TGTGCCAGCAGCTTAGCCCGTAGTCTAGCGGCTGAGACCTACGAGCAGTACTTC
D gene: -; V gene: TRBV4-2; clone size: -; J gene: TRBJ2-1; CDR3 protein: CASSQAKPDIYNEQFF; CDR3 DNA: TGTGCCAGCAGCCAAGCAAAGCCAGACATCTACAATGAGCAGTTCTTC
D gene: TRBD2; V gene: TRBV5-6; clone size: -; J gene: TRBJ2-7; CDR3 protein: CASSPGGSSYEQYF; CDR3 DNA: TGTGCCAGCAGCCCGGGGGGAAGCTCCTACGAGCAGTACTTC
D gene: -; V gene: TRBV19; clone size: -; J gene: TRBJ1-5; CDR3 protein: CASSGGRDVWQPQHF; CDR3 DNA: TGTGCCAGTAGTGGGGGCCGGGACGTATGGCAGCCCCAGCATTTT
D gene: TRBD1; V gene: TRBV14; clone size: -; J gene: TRBJ2-7; CDR3 protein: CASSHPGGSKYEQYF; CDR3 DNA: TGTGCCAGCAGCCATCCAGGGGGCTCTAAGTACGAGCAGTACTTC
D gene: -; V gene: TRBV3-1/TRBV3-2; clone size: -; J gene: TRBJ2-7; CDR3 protein: CASSQDYSSYEQYF; CDR3 DNA: TGTGCCAGCAGCCAAGACTACAGCTCCTACGAGCAGTACTTC
D gene: -; V gene: TRBV18; clone size: -; J gene: TRBJ1-2; CDR3 protein: CASSPQRAGYGYTF; CDR3 DNA: TGTGCCAGCTCACCACAGCGGGCTGGGTATGGCTACACCTTC
D gene: TRBD1; V gene: TRBV5-4; clone size: -; J gene: TRBJ2-7; CDR3 protein: CASSSYRGTGDEQYF; CDR3 DNA: TGTGCCAGCAGCTCCTACCGGGGGACAGGGGACGAGCAGTACTTC
D gene: -; V gene: TRBV19; clone size: few; J gene: TRBJ1-5; CDR3 protein: CASSRAGRVPQHF; CDR3 DNA: TGTGCCAGTAGCAGGGCAGGGAGGGTACCCCAGCATTTT
D gene: TRBD1; V gene: TRBV27; clone size: -; J gene: TRBJ1-1; CDR3 protein: CASSLKGQGMFTEAFF; CDR3 DNA: TGTGCCAGCAGTTTAAAGGGACAGGGCATGTTCACTGAAGCTTTCTTT
D gene: -; V gene: TRBV3-1/TRBV3-2; clone size: -; J gene: TRBJ2-4; CDR3 protein: CASSQDPGGVGSGNIQYF; CDR3 DNA: TGTGCCAGCAGCCAAGATCCCGGCGGGGTGGGGTCAGGAAACATTCAGTACTTC
D gene: -; V gene: TRBV5-6; clone size: -; J gene: TRBJ1-1; CDR3 protein: CASSYREAVENTEAFF; CDR3 DNA: TGTGCCAGCAGCTACAGAGAAGCGGTTGAGAACACTGAAGCTTTCTTT
D gene: TRBD2; V gene: TRBV24-1; clone size: -; J gene: TRBJ2-1; CDR3 protein: CATSDRASGSGNEQFF; CDR3 DNA: TGTGCCACCAGTGATCGGGCTAGCGGGAGCGGCAATGAGCAGTTCTTC
D gene: -; V gene: TRBV10-3; clone size: -; J gene: TRBJ1-2; CDR3 protein: CAAAGVSGYTF; CDR3 DNA: TGTGCCGCGGCGGGGGTGAGCGGCTACACCTTC
D gene: TRBD2; V gene: TRBV18; clone size: -; J gene: TRBJ2-3; CDR3 protein: CASSPYMITSGITDTQYF; CDR3 DNA: TGTGCCAGCTCACCATATATGATAACTAGCGGGATTACGGATACGCAGTATTTT
D gene: TRBD1; V gene: TRBV5-8; clone size: -; J gene: TRBJ1-5; CDR3 protein: CASSLGDRDGDQPQHF; CDR3 DNA: TGTGCCAGCAGCTTGGGGGACAGGGATGGGGATCAGCCCCAGCATTTT
D gene: -; V gene: TRBV14; clone size: many; J gene: TRBJ1-2; CDR3 protein: CASSPFTGVYGYTF; CDR3 DNA: TGTGCCAGCAGCCCCTTCACGGGGGTCTATGGCTACACCTTC
D gene: -; V gene: TRBV7-8; clone size: -; J gene: TRBJ1-1; CDR3 protein: CASTLQGPGVTEAFF; CDR3 DNA: TGTGCCAGCACCTTACAGGGTCCGGGGGTGACTGAAGCTTTCTTT
D gene: -; V gene: TRBV27; clone size: -; J gene: TRBJ1-5; CDR3 protein: CASSPGAGNQPQHF; CDR3 DNA: TGTGCCAGCAGTCCGGGTGCGGGGAATCAGCCCCAGCATTTT
D gene: TRBD1; V gene: TRBV6-6; clone size: few; J gene: TRBJ2-6; CDR3 protein: CASSPAGQGASSGANVLTF; CDR3 DNA: TGTGCCAGCAGTCCGGCAGGACAGGGGGCGAGCTCTGGGGCCAACGTCCTGACTTTC
D gene: TRBD2; V gene: TRBV19; clone size: -; J gene: TRBJ2-1; CDR3 protein: CASSTMTSGVHYNEQFF; CDR3 DNA: TGTGCCAGTAGTACGATGACTAGCGGGGTACACTACAATGAGCAGTTCTTC
D gene: TRBD1; V gene: TRBV28; clone size: -; J gene: TRBJ1-3; CDR3 protein: CASKPGGSGNTIYF; CDR3 DNA: TGTGCCAGCAAGCCAGGGGGCTCTGGAAACACCATATATTTT
D gene: TRBD2; V gene: TRBV5-4; clone size: -; J gene: TRBJ2-3; CDR3 protein: CASSPEASGPDTQYF; CDR3 DNA: TGTGCCAGCAGCCCGGAGGCTAGCGGACCAGATACGCAGTATTTT
D gene: -; V gene: TRBV19; clone size: -; J gene: TRBJ2-4; CDR3 protein: CASSPSTGVGNIQYF; CDR3 DNA: TGTGCCAGTAGTCCCTCCACCGGGGTCGGGAACATTCAGTACTTC
D gene: TRBD1; V gene: TRBV6-2/TRBV6-3; clone size: -; J gene: TRBJ2-7; CDR3 protein: CASSRMGTGYYEQYF; CDR3 DNA: TGTGCCAGCAGTCGTATGGGGACAGGGTACTACGAGCAGTACTTC